Below are 26 T cell receptor beta chains sequenced from a single sample in a study of glioma-infiltrating T cells. The iRepertoire nested amplicon-rescue multiplex PCR amplified TCR alpha and beta CDR3s from RNA. TCRdb re-analysed the multiplex PCR reads in MiXCR, keeping a single row per CDR3 protein. The table records approximately 90,000 distinct CDR3 sequences, less than 30% of them present only once. Sample: glioma tissue, nonneoplastic brain tissue, or PBMCs (not recorded which). These TCRs come from a human donor with low-grade glioma or glioblastoma, undergoing nonglioma brain surgery, or in good health (not recorded which).

This clonotype was picked up many times. The rearrangement uses TRBV18 and TRBJ2-7, with TRBD2 matching 8 bases. This CDR3 comprises 16 residues. V was clipped by 3 bases and J by 1 base; unmatched bases: 8. Germline CDR1 is KGHSH and CDR2 is LQKENI. CDR3 residues: CASSPAAGDNSYEQYF. The CDR3 region has the DNA TGTGCCAGCTCACCTGCAGCGGGAGATAATTCCTACGAGCAGTACTTC. The whole variable domain, filled in from reference TRBV18 and TRBJ2-7, reads NAGVMQNPRHLVRRRGQEARLRCSPMKGHSHVYWYRQLPEEGLKFMVYLQKENIIDESGMPKERFSAEFPKEGPSILRIQQVVRGDSAAYFCASSPAAGDNSYEQYFGPGTRLTVT.

This clonotype was counted a single time. The gene calls are TRBV19 and TRBJ2-3, with D unclear. Trimming stripped 4 bases from V and 2 bases from J, with 10 bases between. CDR3 length equals 14 residues. Germline V gene sequence: CDR1 LNHDA, CDR2 SQIVND (reference sequence). The CDR3 here is CASSKPSITDTQYF. The CDR3 bases are TGTGCCAGTAGTAAACCCTCGATCACAGATACGCAGTATTTT.

The V and J genes are TRBV14 and TRBJ2-1, with 8 bases matching TRBD2. Trimming at V came to 0 bases and at J to 9 bases, leaving 16 bases not matched to a gene. CDR3 length: 18 amino acids. Germline V gene lookup returns CDR1 SGHDN and CDR2 FVKESK. CDR3 sequence (DNA): TGTGCCAGCAGCCAAGATTTTTTCGGGAGCGGGAGTTATGGTGAGCAGTTCTTC. This encodes CASSQDFFGSGSYGEQFF.

The CDR3 DNA reads as TGTGCCACCAGCAGAGATATGCCTAGCACAGATACGCAGTATTTT. Amino acid sequence: CATSRDMPSTDTQYF. The chain links TRBV15 to TRBJ2-3; D is unresolved. The CDR3 loop spans 15 amino acids. Deletions cut 0 bases from V and 0 bases from J, with 7 bases between. Germline CDR1 is LNHNV and CDR2 is YYDKDF (reference sequence).

This clonotype was observed at least ten times. CDR3 nucleotides: TGTGCCAGCAGCTTAACCCTTTTAGAGACCCAGTACTTC. It yields the protein CASSLTLLETQYF. The chain couples TRBV7-9 to TRBJ2-5; D is uncertain. The germline V and J ends were trimmed by 2 bases and 4 bases, with 8 bases remaining between them. Germline lookup yields CDR1 SEHNR and CDR2 FQNEAQ (reference sequence). The CDR3 is 13 residues long.

This clonotype was observed at least ten times. The gene calls are TRBV20-1 and TRBJ1-5, with unresolved D. CDR3 size: 15 residues. V was shortened by 0 bases and J by 1 base, with 10 bases between the two germline ends. Germline V gives CDR1 DFQATT, CDR2 SNEGSKA (reference sequence). CDR3 nucleotide sequence: TGCAGTGCTAGAGACCCGGGAGGAAGCAATCAGCCCCAGCATTTT. Its protein product is CSARDPGGSNQPQHF.

This sequence joins TRBV7-9 and TRBJ2-7; D is possibly TRBD1 or TRBD2 (5 bases each). Trimming cost V 7 bases and J 1 base, with 17 bases left between them. The germline gives CDR1 SEHNR, CDR2 FQNEAQ (reference sequence). CDR3 length: 15 amino acids. CDR3 DNA: TGTGCCAGCACCCCATGGGGGAGCCAGTCCTACGAGCAGTACTTC. Translating it yields CASTPWGSQSYEQYF.

The CDR3 loop is CASSSQGDYEQYF. CDR3 nucleotide sequence: TGTGCCAGCTCATCGCAGGGGGACTATGAGCAGTACTTC. The chain is built from TRBV18 and TRBJ2-7, with D perhaps matching TRBD1 or TRBD2 (7 bases each). Trimming stripped 5 bases from V and 7 bases from J, with 15 bases between. This CDR3 has 13 amino acids. The V gene's germline CDR1 is KGHSH and CDR2 LQKENI.

This clonotype was counted a few times. V and J are TRBV19 and TRBJ2-3, with a possible D match to TRBD2 (6 bases). Germline V lookup: CDR1 LNHDA, CDR2 SQIVND (reference sequence). V was trimmed by 6 bases and J by 3 bases, leaving 16 bases between them. The CDR3 totals 15 residues. DNA of the CDR3: TGTGCCAGTAGCTTCGGCGGGAAAAGGACAGATACGCAGTATTTT. Translated, it gives CASSFGGKRTDTQYF.

This clonotype was detected only a few times. For the CDR3, the DNA is TGTGCCAGCAGCCAGCTAAGGGTGAATTTGGCTGGGGCCAACGTCCTGACTTTC. Translating it yields CASSQLRVNLAGANVLTF. The J gene is TRBJ2-6, the V gene TRBV14; D is unclear. Germline-derived CDR1 and CDR2 are SGHDN and FVKESK. The CDR3 sequence is 18 residues long. V was trimmed by 3 bases and J by 2 bases, leaving 17 bases between them.

This clonotype was seen repeatedly, ten times or more. The chain links TRBV6-6 to TRBJ2-1; D is uncertain. The CDR3 extends over 14 amino acids. Germline V gene data show CDR1 as MNHNY and CDR2 as SVGAGI (reference sequence). Trimming pared 0 bases from V and 4 bases from J, leaving 7 bases between. In DNA form, the CDR3 reads TGTGCCAGCAGTTACTCGACTGTATACAATGAGCAGTTCTTC. Amino acid sequence: CASSYSTVYNEQFF.

The chain has TRBV6-5 and TRBJ2-2; D not certain. Per germline, CDR1 MNHEY and CDR2 SVGAGI. The CDR3 runs to 18 residues. Trimming pared 0 bases from V and 0 bases from J, leaving 14 bases between. CDR3 bases: TGTGCCAGCAGTTACTCGATGAGGCAGGCGACGAACACCGGGGAGCTGTTTTTT. As protein: CASSYSMRQATNTGELFF.

This clonotype has a count of ten or more. This chain connects TRBV7-2 to TRBJ2-3, with D possibly TRBD2 on 7 matching bases. This CDR3 comprises 16 residues. The V end was cut by 2 bases, the J end by 10 bases, with 22 bases between. The germline gives CDR1 SGHTA, CDR2 FQGNSA. CDR3 nucleotides: TGTGCCAGCAGCTTATTCGGCAGGGGACTAATAGCATCGCAGTATTTT. Translation: CASSLFGRGLIASQYF.

In this sample, this clonotype turned up many times. V is TRBV20-1 and J is TRBJ2-3; D uncertain. CDR1 is DFQATT and CDR2 is SNEGSKA in the germline V gene (reference sequence). The CDR3 extends over 12 amino acids. Trimming took off 7 bases at V and 2 bases at J, with 10 bases between the two ends. The CDR3 nucleotides read TGCAGTGGGCGCCTTCACACAGATACGCAGTATTTT. Its protein is CSGRLHTDTQYF.

About this clonotype itself: An end of the junction does not agree with germline; a read error may underlie this. The chain is built from TRBV27 and TRBJ2-7, with TRBD1 matching 7 bases. From germline, CDR1 is MNHEY and CDR2 SMNVEV (reference sequence). This CDR3 is 12 amino acids long. CDR3 loop: CASRTGCGEQHF. DNA of the CDR3: TGTGCCAGCAGGACAGGGTGCGGCGAGCAGCACTTC.

This clonotype turned up a few times. J is TRBJ1-2 and V is TRBV5-1, with 11 bases that match TRBD1. In germline, CDR1 is SGHRS, CDR2 YFSETQ. CDR3 length: 13 amino acids. V trimming: 0 bases; J trimming: 10 bases; junction bases outside the gene matches: 2. The CDR3 sequence: CASSLGDRGAYTF. The CDR3 nucleotides read TGCGCCAGCAGCTTGGGGGACAGGGGGGCCTACACCTTC.

The V gene is TRBV19, the J gene TRBJ1-1, with D uncertain. The CDR3 totals 16 residues. Germline loops: CDR1 LNHDA, CDR2 SQIVND (reference sequence). The V and J ends lost 5 bases and 1 base respectively, with 17 bases between them. CDR3 amino acids: CASSPPKGLENTEAFF. DNA for the CDR3: TGTGCCAGTAGTCCTCCGAAAGGGTTGGAGAACACTGAAGCTTTCTTT.

The chain employs TRBV29-1 and TRBJ2-5; 7 nucleotides align to TRBD2. This CDR3 contains 14 residues. CDR1 and CDR2 (germline): SQVTM, ANQGSEA. Germline trimming cut 7 bases from V and 5 bases from J; bases unmatched to any gene: 13. The CDR3 spells CSAQVGGGGETQYF. The CDR3 DNA sequence: TGCAGCGCCCAAGTCGGCGGGGGTGGGGAGACCCAGTACTTC.

The chain employs TRBV29-1 and TRBJ2-7; D remains ambiguous. V lost 2 bases, J lost 8 bases, and 10 bases lay in between. The germline V gene has CDR1 SQVTM and CDR2 ANQGSEA. There are 11 residues in the CDR3. CDR3 loop: CSVELGAKQYF. The CDR3 nucleotides read TGCAGCGTTGAATTAGGAGCAAAGCAGTACTTC.

The chain links TRBV29-1 to TRBJ2-1; TRBD1 aligns across 9 bases. J lost 8 bases, V lost 6 bases, and 8 bases had no gene match. The CDR3 is 13 residues long. CDR1 is SQVTM and CDR2 is ANQGSEA in the germline V gene. CDR3 protein: CSVVRDRDYEQFF. The CDR3 DNA is TGCAGCGTCGTCCGGGACAGGGACTATGAGCAGTTCTTC.

This clonotype was counted many times. The chain couples TRBV29-1 to TRBJ2-3, with 8 bases fitting TRBD2. Germline loops: CDR1 SQVTM, CDR2 ANQGSEA. Germline trimming cut 4 bases from V and 0 bases from J; bases unmatched to any gene: 6. CDR3 length equals 15 residues. The CDR3 here is CSVAVGRGSTDTQYF. The CDR3 DNA reads TGCAGCGTTGCTGTCGGGAGGGGGAGCACAGATACGCAGTATTTT.

There are many counts of this clonotype. The chain carries TRBV4-1 and TRBJ1-2, with D unresolved. Germline-derived CDR1 and CDR2 are MGHRA and YSYEKL. This CDR3 is 15 amino acids long. V lost 4 bases, J lost 5 bases, and 17 bases lay in between. The CDR3 coding sequence is TGCGCCAGCAGCCCTTCCCGGCGATCCCCTTATGGCTACACCTTC. Its protein product is CASSPSRRSPYGYTF.

The rearrangement uses TRBV5-4 and TRBJ2-3, with 11 bases aligning to TRBD2. CDR3 length equals 19 residues. J gave up 5 bases and V 3 bases, and 17 bases lay outside the gene matches. CDR1 and CDR2 (germline): SGHNT, YYREEE (reference sequence). CDR3 nucleotides: TGTGCCAGCAGCTCGGGACTAGCGGAAGTCCTACCCGCGGGAGATACGCAGTATTTT. Its translation: CASSSGLAEVLPAGDTQYF.

V is TRBV11-2 and J is TRBJ2-5, with D uncertain. The V gene's germline CDR1 is SGHAT and CDR2 FQNNGV. Trimming removed 1 base from V and 6 bases from J, with 12 bases in between. The CDR3 totals 14 residues. This chain's CDR3 is CASSLVVGVKTQYF. Here the CDR3 DNA reads TGTGCCAGCAGCTTAGTTGTAGGAGTAAAGACCCAGTACTTC.

This clonotype occurred many times. J is TRBJ1-1 and V is TRBV7-9; D unclear. Germline loops: CDR1 SEHNR, CDR2 FQNEAQ (reference sequence). V was pared by 1 base and J by 6 bases, with 15 bases between. The length of the CDR3 is 15 residues. CDR3 amino acids: CASSLVGAEGAEAFF. The CDR3 DNA reads TGTGCCAGCAGCTTAGTGGGCGCCGAAGGTGCTGAAGCTTTCTTT. Variable domain in full (rest from reference TRBV7-9 and TRBJ1-1): DTGVSQNPRHKITKRGQNVTFRCDPISEHNRLYWYRQTLGQGPEFLTYFQNEAQLEKSRLLSDRFSAERPKGSFSTLEIQRTEQGDSAMYLCASSLVGAEGAEAFFGQGTRLTVV.

This clonotype was counted ten times or more. The J gene is TRBJ2-1, the V gene TRBV18; 12 positions agree with TRBD2. CDR1 KGHSH and CDR2 LQKENI come from the germline V gene. The CDR3 contains 16 residues. V lost 2 bases and J lost 4; bases outside the gene matches: 3. CDR3 residues: CASSPLGLAGYNEQFF. In nucleotides, the CDR3 is TGTGCCAGCTCACCATTAGGACTAGCGGGGTACAATGAGCAGTTCTTC. Complete variable domain (other parts from reference TRBV18 and TRBJ2-1): NAGVMQNPRHLVRRRGQEARLRCSPMKGHSHVYWYRQLPEEGLKFMVYLQKENIIDESGMPKERFSAEFPKEGPSILRIQQVVRGDSAAYFCASSPLGLAGYNEQFFGPGTRLTVL.